Sequencing of this TCR beta chain was carried out in a study of post-analysis software for immune sequencing data. Study-wide background: Some patients lacked subtype; others had relapsing-remitting, secondary progressive or progressive-relapsing disease.

J gave up 4 bases and V 6 bases, and 15 bases lay outside the gene matches. Germline-derived CDR1 and CDR2 are MNHNS and SASEGT. The CDR3 runs 19 residues. General study findings and limits: TRBV5-6, TRBV5-1 and TRBV20-1 were among a handful of TRBV segments more frequent in patients than controls.

Prepared TCR beta cDNA libraries contained unique molecular identifiers. TCRdb reprocessed the PCR reads with MiXCR, giving one entry per CDR3 protein. The table lists some 800,000 distinct CDR3 sequences, 46% of them singletons. About this clonotype: Its antigen is unidentified.

The clonotype was recovered from a girl aged 5-17 years with multiple sclerosis. The sequenced material came from blood. The chain employs TRBV6-1 and TRBJ2-3, with 14 bases lining up with TRBD2. The CDR3 sequence: CASSLSTVGLAGAADTQYF. The CDR3 DNA sequence: TGTGCCAGCAGCCTATCCACTGTGGGACTAGCGGGAGCCGCAGATACGCAGTATTTT.